The sequence of this T cell receptor beta chain was determined in a study of blood T cell repertoires in COVID-19. Study-level background: T cells, B-cell-depleted T cells, or PBMCs provided the cDNA or gDNA that served as material.

Living in roughly 25 US areas, the participants were between roughly 18 and 95 years of age. TCRdb's table, derived via immunoSEQ multiplex PCR, lists solely in-frame clones and lacks some. The repertoire consists of under 200,000 clones, with around 91% occurring once and the leading ten covering less than 0.85%. The germline V and J ends were trimmed by 3 bases and 2 bases, with 10 bases remaining between them. CDR1 SNHLY and CDR2 FYNNEI come from the germline V gene. CDR3 length: 14 amino acids. The source material was PBMCs or T cells enriched from blood (not recorded which). This sequence originates from a woman between 18 and 29 years old who had recovered from COVID-19. The gene calls are TRBV2 and TRBJ2-5, with D tentatively TRBD1 (6 bases). The chain's CDR3 is CASSEDRKQETQYF. In nucleotides, the CDR3 is TGTGCCAGCAGTGAGGACAGAAAGCAAGAGACCCAGTACTTC.